This T cell receptor beta chain was recorded in a study of blood T cell repertoires in COVID-19. Study as a whole: PBMCs, B-cell-depleted T cells, or T cells provided the cDNA or gDNA that made up the material.

This CDR3 spans 13 amino acids. Losses at the gene ends were 5 bases for V and 7 bases for J; bases not matched to a gene: 6. Germline lookup yields CDR1 SQVTM and CDR2 ANQGSEA. The method was immunoSEQ multiplex PCR; TCRdb's version includes in-frame clones alone and lacks a portion of them. The sample contains 70,000 to 95,000 clones, just under 85% of which appear only once. The receptor was derived from a woman in her sixties or seventies with active or convalescent COVID-19. Sequencing was performed on peripheral blood. The chain carries TRBV29-1 and TRBJ2-3; 10 nucleotides line up with TRBD2. For the CDR3, the DNA is TGCAGCGTTCGTAGCGGGGGGCTAAATACGCAGTATTTT. Translated, it gives CSVRSGGLNTQYF.